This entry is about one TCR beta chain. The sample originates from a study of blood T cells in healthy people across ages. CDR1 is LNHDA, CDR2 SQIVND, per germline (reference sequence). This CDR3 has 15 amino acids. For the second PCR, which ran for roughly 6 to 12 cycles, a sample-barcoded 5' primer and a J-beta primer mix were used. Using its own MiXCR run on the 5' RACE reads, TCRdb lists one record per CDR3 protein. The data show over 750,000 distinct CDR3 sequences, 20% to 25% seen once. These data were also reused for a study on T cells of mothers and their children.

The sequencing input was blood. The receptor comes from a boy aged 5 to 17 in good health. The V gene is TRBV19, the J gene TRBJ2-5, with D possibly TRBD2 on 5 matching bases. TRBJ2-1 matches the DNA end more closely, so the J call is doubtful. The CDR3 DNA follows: TGTGCCAGTAGTATGGCTGAGGGCCTTGGCAATGAGCAGTTCTTC. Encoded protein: CASSMAEGLGNEQFF.